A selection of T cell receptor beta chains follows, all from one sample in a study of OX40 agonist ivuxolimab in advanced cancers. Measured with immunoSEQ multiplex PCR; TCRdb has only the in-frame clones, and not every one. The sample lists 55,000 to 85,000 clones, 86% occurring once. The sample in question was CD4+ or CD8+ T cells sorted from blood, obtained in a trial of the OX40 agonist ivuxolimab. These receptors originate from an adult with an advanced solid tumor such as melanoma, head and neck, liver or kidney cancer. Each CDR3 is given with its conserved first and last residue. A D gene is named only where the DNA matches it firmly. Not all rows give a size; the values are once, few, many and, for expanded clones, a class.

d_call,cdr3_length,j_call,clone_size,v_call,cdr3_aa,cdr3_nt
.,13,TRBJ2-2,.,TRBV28,CAAKTENTGELFF,TGTGCCGCGAAGACGGAGAACACCGGGGAGCTGTTTTTT
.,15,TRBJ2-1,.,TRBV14,CASSRAYDPYNEQFF,TGTGCCAGCAGCCGGGCCTACGATCCCTACAATGAGCAGTTCTTC
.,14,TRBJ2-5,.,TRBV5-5,CASSLVAPQETQYF,TGTGCCAGCAGCTTGGTTGCCCCTCAAGAGACCCAGTACTTC
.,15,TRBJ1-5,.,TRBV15,CATSRTLEVNQPQHF,TGTGCCACCAGCAGGACCTTGGAGGTCAATCAGCCCCAGCATTTT
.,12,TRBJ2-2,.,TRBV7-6,CASSPHTGELFF,TGTGCCAGCAGCCCCCACACCGGGGAGCTGTTTTTT
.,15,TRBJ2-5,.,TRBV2,CASSEEQASRETQYF,TGTGCCAGCAGTGAAGAGCAGGCTAGCAGGGAGACCCAGTACTTC
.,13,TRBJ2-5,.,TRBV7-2,CASSLTVAETQYF,TGTGCCAGCAGCTTAACAGTGGCTGAGACCCAGTACTTC
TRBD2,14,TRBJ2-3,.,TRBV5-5,CASSLVAGGDTQYF,TGTGCCAGCAGCTTGGTAGCGGGGGGAGATACGCAGTATTTT
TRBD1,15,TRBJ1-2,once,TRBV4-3,CASSQEGQALRGYTF,TGCGCCAGCAGCCAAGAGGGACAGGCCCTGCGTGGCTACACCTTC
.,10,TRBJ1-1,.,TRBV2,CASSYDEAFF,TGTGCCAGCAGTTACGATGAAGCTTTCTTT
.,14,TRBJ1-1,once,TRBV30,CAWSVTGGLTEAFF,TGTGCCTGGAGTGTGACCGGGGGACTGACTGAAGCTTTCTTT
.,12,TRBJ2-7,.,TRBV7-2,CASSLRYYEQYF,TGTGCCAGCAGCTTACGCTACTACGAGCAGTACTTC
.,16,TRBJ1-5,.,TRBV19,CASSASPGARNQPQHF,TGTGCCAGTAGTGCGTCCCCGGGGGCGAGAAATCAGCCCCAGCATTTT
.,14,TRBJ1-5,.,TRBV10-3,CAISESSRGQPQHF,TGTGCCATCAGTGAGTCCTCCAGGGGTCAGCCCCAGCATTTT
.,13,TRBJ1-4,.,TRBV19,CASSRTADEKLFF,TGTGCCAGTAGTAGGACTGCAGATGAAAAACTGTTTTTT
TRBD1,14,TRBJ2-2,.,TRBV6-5,CASRTGVNTGELFF,TGTGCCAGCAGAACAGGGGTAAACACCGGGGAGCTGTTTTTT
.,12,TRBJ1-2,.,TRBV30,CAWGLRGHGYTF,TGTGCCTGGGGCCTACGGGGTCATGGCTACACCTTC
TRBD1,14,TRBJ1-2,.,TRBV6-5,CASTRDRGDYGYTF,TGTGCCAGCACCCGGGACAGGGGAGACTATGGCTACACCTTC
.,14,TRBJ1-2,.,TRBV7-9,CASRFPGGSEGYTF,TGTGCCAGCAGGTTCCCCGGGGGCTCGGAGGGCTACACCTTC
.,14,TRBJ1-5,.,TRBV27,CASKPVGGNQPQHF,TGTGCCAGCAAACCCGTTGGGGGGAATCAGCCCCAGCATTTT
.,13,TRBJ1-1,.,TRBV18,CASSLNNRDEAFF,TGTGCCAGCTCACTAAATAACAGGGACGAAGCTTTCTTT
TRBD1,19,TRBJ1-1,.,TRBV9,CASSVSPNLRDRDCGEAFF,TGTGCCAGCAGCGTATCCCCCAACCTCCGGGACAGGGATTGTGGAGAAGCTTTCTTT
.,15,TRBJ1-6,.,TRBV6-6,CASTPWGFTNSPLHF,TGTGCCAGCACCCCCTGGGGGTTTACGAATTCACCCCTCCACTTT
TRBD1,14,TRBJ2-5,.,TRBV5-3,CASSSGQGYETQYF,TGTGCCAGCAGCTCGGGACAGGGTTACGAGACCCAGTACTTC
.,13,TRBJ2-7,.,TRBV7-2,CASSPRSSYEQYF,TGTGCCAGCAGCCCAAGGAGCTCCTACGAGCAGTACTTC
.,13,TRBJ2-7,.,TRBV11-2,CASSFLGAYEQYF,TGTGCCAGCAGCTTCCTAGGGGCCTACGAGCAGTACTTC
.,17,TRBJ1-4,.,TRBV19,CASSIRGGTATNEKLFF,TGTGCCAGTAGTATACGGGGCGGGACTGCAACTAATGAAAAACTGTTTTTT
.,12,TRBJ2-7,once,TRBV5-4,CASSSGIYEQYF,TGTGCCAGCAGCTCGGGTATCTACGAGCAGTACTTC
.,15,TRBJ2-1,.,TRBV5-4,CASSLGQGGWNEQFF,TGTGCCAGCAGCTTGGGGCAGGGTGGATGGAATGAGCAGTTCTTC
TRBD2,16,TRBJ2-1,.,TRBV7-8,CASSSRTSGGLDEQFF,TGTGCCAGCAGCTCGCGGACTAGCGGGGGCCTCGATGAGCAGTTCTTC
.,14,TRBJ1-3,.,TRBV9,CASSVATGGNTIYF,TGTGCCAGCAGCGTAGCCACGGGAGGAAACACCATATATTTT
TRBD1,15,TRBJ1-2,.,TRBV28,CASRSGTGTGTGYTF,TGTGCCAGCAGATCGGGAACCGGGACAGGGACTGGCTACACCTTC
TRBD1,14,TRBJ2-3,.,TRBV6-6,CASRGGQGTDTQYF,TGTGCCAGCAGGGGGGGACAGGGGACGGATACGCAGTATTTT
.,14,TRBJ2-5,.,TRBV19,CASKIRASQETQYF,TGTGCCAGTAAAATCCGGGCCAGCCAAGAGACCCAGTACTTC
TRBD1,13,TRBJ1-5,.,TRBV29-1,CSVGQGAQQPQHF,TGCAGCGTTGGACAGGGGGCACAGCAGCCCCAGCATTTT
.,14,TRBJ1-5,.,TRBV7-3,CASSLTGLYQPQHF,TGTGCCAGCAGCCTGACAGGACTCTATCAGCCCCAGCATTTT
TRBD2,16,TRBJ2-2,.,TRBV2,CASSLGTSGGVRELFF,TGTGCCAGCAGCCTTGGGACTAGCGGGGGGGTAAGGGAGCTGTTTTTT
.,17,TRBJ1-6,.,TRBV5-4,CASSLGTRSSYNSPLHF,TGTGCCAGCAGCTTGGGTACGCGGAGCTCCTATAATTCACCCCTCCACTTT
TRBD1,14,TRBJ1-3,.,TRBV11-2,CASRGQGAGNTIYF,TGTGCCAGCAGGGGACAGGGGGCTGGAAACACCATATATTTT